A single sample is the source of the 25 T cell receptor beta chains below, sequenced in a study of blood T cell repertoires in COVID-19. The protocol was immunoSEQ multiplex PCR, while the TCRdb copy is restricted to in-frame clones and leaves out a portion. The sample consists of 250,000 to 350,000 clones, around 88% of them appearing once. The specimen sequenced was peripheral blood. These receptors were obtained from a woman between 25 and 40 years old who had recovered from COVID-19.

This chain links TRBV19 with TRBJ1-5; TRBD1 might be the D (6 bases). The V gene lost 3 bases and the J gene lost 7 bases, with 16 bases spanning the gap. The CDR3 spans 15 residues. From germline, CDR1 is LNHDA and CDR2 SQIVND (reference sequence). CDR3 in DNA: TGTGCCAGTAGTATTCGGCAGGGGCCGGGGCAGCCCCAGCATTTT. This sequence encodes CASSIRQGPGQPQHF. The whole variable domain, filled in from reference TRBV19 and TRBJ1-5, reads DGGITQSPKYLFRKEGQNVTLSCEQNLNHDAMYWYRQDPGQGLRLIYYSQIVNDFQKGDIAEGYSVSREKKESFPLTVTSAQKNPTAFYLCASSIRQGPGQPQHFGDGTRLSIL.

The CDR3 is CATSDSRQGAGNTIYF. The DNA for the CDR3 is TGTGCCACCAGTGATTCCAGGCAGGGGGCCGGAAACACCATATATTTT. The rearrangement joins TRBV24-1 to TRBJ1-3, with 8 bases lining up with TRBD1. The CDR3 length is 16 residues. V trimming: 2 bases; J trimming: 4 bases; junction bases outside the gene matches: 6. CDR1 is KGHDR and CDR2 is SFDVKD in the germline V gene.

This clone has just a few counts. V is TRBV28 and J is TRBJ1-3; 8 bases agree with TRBD1. CDR3 length equals 15 residues. The junction had 5 bases not matched to a gene; V was cut back by 7 bases and J by 0 bases. The germline V gene has CDR1 MDHEN and CDR2 SYDVKM. The CDR3: CASTGQGSSGNTIYF. CDR3 nucleotide sequence: TGTGCCAGCACTGGACAGGGTTCCTCTGGAAACACCATATATTTT.

A single count supports this clone. The chain joins TRBV18 to TRBJ1-3, with 10 bases aligning to TRBD1. This CDR3 is built from 17 residues. Per the germline V gene, CDR1 is KGHSH and CDR2 is LQKENI. V lost 4 bases to trimming and J lost 0 bases; unmatched junction nucleotides: 6. The CDR3 reads CASSLMGQGTSGNTIYF. As DNA, the CDR3 is TGTGCCAGCTCACTCATGGGACAGGGGACCTCTGGAAACACCATATATTTT.

This rearrangement joins TRBV24-1 to TRBJ2-3; TRBD2 matches 9 bases. The CDR3 has 17 residues. Germline V gene sequence: CDR1 KGHDR, CDR2 SFDVKD. Unmatched junction bases numbered 10, after V lost 1 base and J lost 6 bases. CDR3 in DNA: TGTGCCACCAGTGATTTTGGGCTAGCGGGGACTAAGGATACGCAGTATTTT. Translation: CATSDFGLAGTKDTQYF.

J is TRBJ2-7 and V is TRBV5-1, with 7 bases fitting TRBD1. Germline CDR1 SGHRS, CDR2 YFSETQ. The CDR3 length is 14 residues. Trimming cost V 0 bases and J 2 bases; bases outside gene matches: 2. The CDR3 loop reads CASSLGGGPYEQYF. Written as DNA, the CDR3 is TGCGCCAGCAGCTTGGGAGGGGGCCCCTACGAGCAGTACTTC.

The chain has TRBV6-2 or TRBV6-3 and TRBJ1-6, with 7 positions matching TRBD1. CDR3 length equals 14 residues. Germline V gene sequence: CDR1 MNHEY, CDR2 SVGEGT. With 4 bases clipped from V and 9 bases from J, the junction kept 6 bases outside the gene matches. In DNA, the CDR3 is TGTGCCAGCAGTTTGGGACAGCCTTTTTCACCCCTCCACTTT. Amino acid sequence: CASSLGQPFSPLHF.

The chain employs TRBV7-2 and TRBJ1-2; TRBD1 might be the D (6 bases). Germline CDR1 SGHTA, CDR2 FQGNSA. V shed 5 bases and J shed 12 bases, with 22 bases lying between them. CDR3 length equals 14 residues. The DNA for the CDR3 is TGTGCCAGCAGCCCGCAAGATAGCACAGGGCCCCACACCTTC. Encoded protein: CASSPQDSTGPHTF. Based on the CDR3 plus reference TRBV7-2 and TRBJ1-2, the full variable domain is GAGVSQSPSNKVTEKGKDVELRCDPISGHTALYWYRQSLGQGLEFLIYFQGNSAPDKSGLPSDRFSAERTGGSVSTLTIQRTQQEDSAVYLCASSPQDSTGPHTFGSGTRLTVV.

The rearrangement links TRBV7-8 to TRBJ2-7; TRBD1 matches 11 bases. CDR3 length equals 16 residues. Germline CDR1 reads SGHVS; CDR2 reads FQNEAQ. Losses at the gene ends were 5 bases for V and 3 bases for J; bases not matched to a gene: 9. The CDR3 DNA reads TGTGCCAGCAGCACCCACGGACAGGGGGCCTTCTACGAGCAGTACTTC. Translating gives CASSTHGQGAFYEQYF.

The chain recombines TRBV4-2 with TRBJ1-2, with D perhaps matching TRBD1 (5 bases). The CDR3 consists of 17 residues. Germline assignment: CDR1 LGHNA and CDR2 YNFKEQ. V was pared by 0 bases and J by 3 bases, with 17 bases between. CDR3 protein: CASSQDYWSRVDYGYTF. The CDR3 bases are TGTGCCAGCAGCCAAGACTACTGGAGCAGGGTGGACTATGGCTACACCTTC.

The chain links TRBV18 to TRBJ2-3; TRBD1 matches at 9 bases. Per the germline V gene, CDR1 is KGHSH and CDR2 is LQKENI. Trimming at V came to 2 bases and at J to 1 base, leaving 4 bases not matched to a gene. This CDR3 is 16 amino acids long. The CDR3 sequence is CASSPNRGPGTDTQYF. The CDR3 DNA reads TGTGCCAGCTCACCAAACAGGGGGCCGGGCACAGATACGCAGTATTTT.

J is TRBJ2-5 and V is TRBV7-9; D is unresolved. In germline, CDR1 is SEHNR, CDR2 FQNEAQ (reference sequence). There are 14 residues in the CDR3. The germline V and J ends were trimmed by 1 base and 2 bases, with 8 bases remaining between them. The CDR3 loop reads CASSLVVLQETQYF. CDR3 nucleotides: TGTGCCAGCAGCTTAGTTGTCCTTCAAGAGACCCAGTACTTC.

The gene calls are TRBV15 and TRBJ1-6, with D maybe TRBD1 (5 bases). This CDR3 contains 18 residues. Trimming removed 0 bases from V and 2 bases from J, with 14 bases in between. Germline CDR1 LNHNV, CDR2 YYDKDF (reference sequence). The CDR3 region is CATSRELPRVAYNSPLHF. Here the CDR3 DNA reads TGTGCCACCAGCAGAGAGTTACCCAGGGTGGCCTATAATTCACCCCTCCACTTT. Together with reference TRBV15 and TRBJ1-6, the CDR3 gives the full variable domain: DAMVIQNPRYQVTQFGKPVTLSCSQTLNHNVMYWYQQKSSQAPKLLFHYYDKDFNNEADTPDNFQSRRPNTSFCFLDIRSPGLGDTAMYLCATSRELPRVAYNSPLHFGNGTRLTVT.

The chain links TRBV6-6 to TRBJ2-1; a possible D gene is TRBD2 (5 bases). Deletions cut 2 bases from V and 7 bases from J, with 15 bases between. Germline assignment: CDR1 MNHNY and CDR2 SVGAGI (reference sequence). This CDR3 is 15 amino acids long. The CDR3: CASSYKPGRGNEQFF. As DNA, the CDR3 is TGTGCCAGCAGTTACAAACCGGGTCGGGGAAATGAGCAGTTCTTC.

The chain couples TRBV18 to TRBJ1-5; maybe TRBD1 (5 bases). The CDR3 length is 13 residues. Germline V gene lookup returns CDR1 KGHSH and CDR2 LQKENI. Trimming removed 0 bases at V and 7 bases at J, with 7 bases between. CDR3 residues: CASSPPGLQPQHF. CDR3 nucleotides: TGTGCCAGCTCACCACCGGGACTACAGCCCCAGCATTTT.

The V gene is TRBV7-3, the J gene TRBJ1-1; TRBD1 matches at 11 bases. The CDR3 is 15 amino acids. Germline V gene data show CDR1 as SGHTA and CDR2 as FQGTGA. With V trimmed by 5 bases and J by 6 bases, 8 bases remained unmatched. The CDR3: CASSDSGQGASEAFF. CDR3 sequence (DNA): TGTGCCAGCAGCGATAGTGGACAGGGGGCTTCTGAAGCTTTCTTT. Variable domain in full (rest from reference TRBV7-3 and TRBJ1-1): GAGVSQTPSNKVTEKGKYVELRCDPISGHTALYWYRQSLGQGPEFLIYFQGTGAADDSGLPNDRFFAVRPEGSVSTLKIQRTERGDSAVYLCASSDSGQGASEAFFGQGTRLTVV.

V gene TRBV25-1 combines with J gene TRBJ1-6; no clear D. V was shortened by 2 bases and J by 7 bases, with 9 bases between the two germline ends. Germline-derived CDR1 and CDR2 are MGHDK and SYGVNS. The CDR3 is made up of 14 amino acids. This chain's CDR3 is CASSEGSGNSPLHF. DNA of the CDR3: TGTGCCAGCAGTGAAGGGTCGGGAAATTCACCCCTCCACTTT.

V gene TRBV5-1 combines with J gene TRBJ2-4, with D possibly being TRBD1 (5 bases). The CDR3 consists of 21 residues. Germline CDR1 SGHRS, CDR2 YFSETQ. V lost 2 bases and J lost 1, with 28 bases in between. In DNA, the CDR3 is TGCGCCAGCAGCTTAGACCCCTACACAAAAAAGACAGCCAGGGCCAAAAACATTCAGTACTTC. It yields the protein CASSLDPYTKKTARAKNIQYF.

V and J are TRBV11-2 and TRBJ2-1, with TRBD2 as a possible D gene (6 bases). Germline V gene sequence: CDR1 SGHAT, CDR2 FQNNGV. This CDR3 has 11 residues. With 5 bases removed from V and 13 bases from J, the gap between germline ends came to 12 bases. The DNA for the CDR3 is TGTGCCAGCAGCCCCGGAGGGGAACAGTTCTTC. Its protein is CASSPGGEQFF.

This chain joins TRBV29-1 and TRBJ2-3; a weak D match, TRBD1 (6 bases). The V gene lost 7 bases and the J gene lost 4 bases, with 12 bases spanning the gap. This CDR3 has 12 residues. CDR1 is SQVTM and CDR2 is ANQGSEA in the germline V gene. The CDR3 spells CSARGSADTQYF. DNA of the CDR3: TGCAGCGCAAGGGGGAGCGCAGATACGCAGTATTTT.

This clone has just one count. The V call is TRBV9, the J call TRBJ1-2; 7 bases are shared with TRBD1. V shed 0 bases and J 1 base; nucleotides not matched to a gene: 6. The CDR3 spans 16 residues. Germline V gives CDR1 SGDLS, CDR2 YYNGEE. The CDR3 DNA reads TGTGCCAGCAGCGTAGATTGGACAGGAATTAACTATGGCTACACCTTC. This encodes CASSVDWTGINYGYTF. The variable domain in full, with the rest retrieved from reference TRBV9 and TRBJ1-2, is DSGVTQTPKHLITATGQRVTLRCSPRSGDLSVYWYQQSLDQGLQFLIQYYNGEERAKGNILERFSAQQFPDLHSELNLSSLELGDSALYFCASSVDWTGINYGYTFGSGTRLTVV.

The table lists this clone with a count of one. V usage is TRBV7-3 and J usage is TRBJ1-3; a possible D gene is TRBD1 (5 bases). The germline gives CDR1 SGHTA, CDR2 FQGTGA. V dropped 5 bases and J dropped 4 bases, with 9 bases sitting between them. This CDR3 has 13 amino acids. CDR3 DNA: TGTGCCAGCAGCCCAGGGTCCGGAAACACCATATATTTT. Protein sequence: CASSPGSGNTIYF.

The chain uses TRBV5-1 and TRBJ1-3; no firm D call. The CDR3 spans 14 residues. CDR1 SGHRS and CDR2 YFSETQ come from the germline V gene. The V end was cut by 7 bases, the J end by 4 bases, with 15 bases between. The DNA of the CDR3 is TGCGCCAGCGCGCCCGGGGTTGGCGGAAACACCATATATTTT. Amino acids: CASAPGVGGNTIYF.

This clone was detected only once. The chain uses TRBV5-1 and TRBJ2-2; D unresolved. This CDR3 comprises 14 residues. In germline, CDR1 is SGHRS, CDR2 YFSETQ. V lost 0 bases, J lost 6 bases, and 9 bases lay in between. For the CDR3, the DNA is TGCGCCAGCAGCTTGGGGCAGGCTGCCGGGGAGCTGTTTTTT. This encodes CASSLGQAAGELFF.

This clone was counted once. The chain links TRBV27 to TRBJ1-2; tentatively, D is TRBD1 (5 bases). The CDR3 spans 13 residues. The V end lost 2 bases, the J end lost 5 bases, and 9 bases lay between the germline ends. Germline CDR1 MNHEY, CDR2 SMNVEV (reference sequence). The CDR3: CASSLGRGYGYTF. In nucleotides, the CDR3 is TGTGCCAGCAGTTTAGGGCGGGGGTATGGCTACACCTTC.